This TCR beta chain was captured by sequencing in a study of T cell changes during pregnancy in multiple sclerosis. Germline V gene sequence: CDR1 SGHNT, CDR2 YENEEA. The CDR3 is 16 residues long. J was trimmed by 5 bases and V by 1 base; bases with no gene match: 5. The method was immunoSEQ multiplex PCR; TCRdb's version includes in-frame clones alone and lacks a portion of them. The table records fewer than 100,000 clones, about 92% of them present only once. The sequenced sample was peripheral blood, obtained after pregnancy. This chain uses TRBV11-3 with TRBJ1-5; 10 positions agree with TRBD1. The TCR originated in a female donor in good health, enrolled as a control in a pregnancy study. The CDR3 bases are TGTGCCAGCAGCTTAGGGTTGGACAGGGGGTATCAGCCCCAGCATTTT. Translated: CASSLGLDRGYQPQHF.